Following are 4 T cell receptor beta chains from one sample sequenced in a study of cytomegalovirus exposure and HLA in healthy donors. The PCR used 60 Vbeta and 13 Jbeta primers. Profiled with immunoSEQ multiplex PCR; TCRdb holds only in-frame clones, not every one. The table lists fewer than 250,000 clones, over 65% of them singletons. The sample taken for sequencing was PBMCs. Receptor source: a man in his forties in good health and CMV-seronegative.

The gene calls are TRBV6-5 and TRBJ2-7; 9 bases fit TRBD1. Germline CDR1 reads MNHEY; CDR2 reads SVGAGI. The junction had 6 bases not matched to a gene; V was cut back by 3 bases and J by 3 bases. This CDR3 is 15 amino acids long. The CDR3 DNA is TGTGCCAGCAGTTATTCGACAGGGGGATTCTACGAGCAGTACTTC. It codes for CASSYSTGGFYEQYF.

The J gene is TRBJ2-2, the V gene TRBV7-3; 7 positions agree with TRBD1. From germline, CDR1 is SGHTA and CDR2 FQGTGA. The trim removed 10 bases at V and 2 bases at J, leaving 13 bases unmatched. The length of the CDR3 is 16 residues. The CDR3 protein is CATTEPGTENTGELFF. The CDR3 nucleotides read TGTGCCACCACAGAGCCAGGGACAGAAAACACCGGGGAGCTGTTTTTT.

The chain recombines TRBV2 with TRBJ1-6; weak D call: TRBD1 (6 bases). CDR1 SNHLY and CDR2 FYNNEI come from the germline V gene. Trimming removed 7 bases from V and 5 bases from J, with 15 bases in between. The CDR3 sequence is 15 residues long. DNA for the CDR3: TGTGCCAGCATTCAGGTGGGGACAAATAATTCACCCCTCCACTTT. Its translation: CASIQVGTNNSPLHF.

The chain employs TRBV7-7 and TRBJ2-3, with 8 positions matching TRBD1. The V gene's germline CDR1 is SSHAT and CDR2 FNYEAQ (reference sequence). The CDR3 has 14 amino acids. V lost 3 bases, J lost 6 bases, and 5 bases stayed unmatched. The CDR3 sequence: CASSLTGERDTQYF. The CDR3 nucleotides read TGTGCCAGCAGCTTGACAGGGGAAAGGGATACGCAGTATTTT.